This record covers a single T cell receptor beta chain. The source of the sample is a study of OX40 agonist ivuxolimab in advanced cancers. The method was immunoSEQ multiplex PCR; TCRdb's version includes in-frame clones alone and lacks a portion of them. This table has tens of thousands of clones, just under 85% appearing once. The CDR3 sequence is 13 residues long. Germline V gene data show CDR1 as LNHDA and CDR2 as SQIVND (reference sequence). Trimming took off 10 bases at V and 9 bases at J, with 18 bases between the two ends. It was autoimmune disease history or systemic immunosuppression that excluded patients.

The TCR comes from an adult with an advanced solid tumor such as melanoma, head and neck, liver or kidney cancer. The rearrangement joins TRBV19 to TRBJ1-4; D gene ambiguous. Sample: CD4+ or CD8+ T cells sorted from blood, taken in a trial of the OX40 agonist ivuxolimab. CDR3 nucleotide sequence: TGTGCCATCGCCGGTGGGATAATGAAAAAACTGTTTTTT. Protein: CAIAGGIMKKLFF.